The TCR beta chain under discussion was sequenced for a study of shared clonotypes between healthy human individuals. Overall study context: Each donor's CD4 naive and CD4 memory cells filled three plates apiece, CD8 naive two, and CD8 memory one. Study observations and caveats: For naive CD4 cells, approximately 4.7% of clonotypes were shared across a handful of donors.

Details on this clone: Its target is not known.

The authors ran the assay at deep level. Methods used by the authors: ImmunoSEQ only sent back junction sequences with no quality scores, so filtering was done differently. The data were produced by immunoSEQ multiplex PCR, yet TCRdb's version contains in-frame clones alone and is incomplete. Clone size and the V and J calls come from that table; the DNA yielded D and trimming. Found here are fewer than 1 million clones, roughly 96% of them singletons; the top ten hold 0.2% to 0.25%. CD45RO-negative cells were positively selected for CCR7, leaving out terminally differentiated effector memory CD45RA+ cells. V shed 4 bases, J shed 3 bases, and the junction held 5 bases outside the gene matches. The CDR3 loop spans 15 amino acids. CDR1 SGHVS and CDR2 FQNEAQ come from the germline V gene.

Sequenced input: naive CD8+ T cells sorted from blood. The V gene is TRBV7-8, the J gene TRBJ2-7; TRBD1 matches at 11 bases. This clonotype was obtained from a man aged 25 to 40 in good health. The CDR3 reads CASSSLDRGHYEQYF. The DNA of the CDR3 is TGTGCCAGCAGCTCATTGGACAGGGGGCACTACGAGCAGTACTTC.